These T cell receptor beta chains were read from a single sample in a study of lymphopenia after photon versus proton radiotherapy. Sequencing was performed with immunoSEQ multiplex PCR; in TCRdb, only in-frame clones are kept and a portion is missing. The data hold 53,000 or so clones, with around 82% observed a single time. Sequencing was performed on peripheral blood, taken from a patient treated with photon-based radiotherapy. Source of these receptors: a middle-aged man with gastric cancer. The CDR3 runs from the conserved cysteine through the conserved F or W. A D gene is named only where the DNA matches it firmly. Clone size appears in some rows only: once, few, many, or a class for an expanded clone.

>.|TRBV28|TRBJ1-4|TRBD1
CASRPGTDNEKLFF
TGTGCCAGCAGACCCGGGACAGATAATGAAAAACTGTTTTTT
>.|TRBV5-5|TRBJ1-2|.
CASSLPGARGYTF
TGTGCCAGCAGCTTGCCGGGGGCACGGGGCTACACCTTC
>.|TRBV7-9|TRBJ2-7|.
CASSLSRGPHEQYF
TGTGCCAGCAGCTTATCTCGTGGGCCCCACGAGCAGTACTTC
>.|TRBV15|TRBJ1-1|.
CATSGGDSARTEAFF
TGTGCCACCAGCGGAGGTGACAGCGCAAGAACTGAAGCTTTCTTT
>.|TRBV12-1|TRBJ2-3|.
CASSFDGPEPARDTQYF
TGTGCCAGCAGCTTTGACGGGCCGGAACCCGCAAGAGATACGCAGTATTTT
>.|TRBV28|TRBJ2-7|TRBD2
CASSYISGRTNYEQYF
TGTGCCAGCAGCTATATAAGCGGGAGGACCAACTACGAGCAGTACTTC
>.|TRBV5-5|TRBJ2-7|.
CASSLNQGTGEQYF
TGTGCCAGCAGCTTGAACCAGGGGACGGGCGAGCAGTACTTC
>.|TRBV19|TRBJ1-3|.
CASTRGFSGNTIYF
TGTGCCAGTACACGGGGTTTCTCTGGAAACACCATATATTTT
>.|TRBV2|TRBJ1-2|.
CASTRSGLANYGYTF
TGTGCCAGCACCCGTTCCGGCTTGGCTAACTATGGCTACACCTTC
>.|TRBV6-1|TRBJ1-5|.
CASSDYRVGQPQHF
TGTGCCAGCAGTGATTACAGAGTTGGGCAGCCCCAGCATTTT
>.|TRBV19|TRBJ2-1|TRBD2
CASRYSGHEQFF
TGTGCCAGTAGATATAGCGGGCATGAGCAGTTCTTC
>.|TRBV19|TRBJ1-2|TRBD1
CASSMWGQGAGYTF
TGTGCCAGTAGTATGTGGGGACAGGGGGCTGGCTACACCTTC
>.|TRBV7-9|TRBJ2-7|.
CASSLEVMGEQYF
TGTGCCAGCAGCTTAGAAGTGATGGGCGAGCAGTACTTC
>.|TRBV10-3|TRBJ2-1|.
CAIRASGVVNEQFF
TGTGCCATCAGGGCGTCAGGGGTGGTAAATGAGCAGTTCTTC
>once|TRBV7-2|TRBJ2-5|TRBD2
CASSLIGTSGRETQYF
TGTGCCAGCAGCCTGATAGGGACTAGCGGACGAGAGACCCAGTACTTC
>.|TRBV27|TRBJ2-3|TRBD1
CASSFNRGPDTQYF
TGTGCCAGCAGTTTTAACAGGGGCCCAGATACGCAGTATTTT
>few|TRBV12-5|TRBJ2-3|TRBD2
CASGLEGLAADTQYF
TGTGCTAGTGGTTTGGAAGGACTAGCAGCGGATACGCAGTATTTT
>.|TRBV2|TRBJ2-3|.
CASVVGTDTQYF
TGTGCCAGCGTAGTTGGCACAGATACGCAGTATTTT
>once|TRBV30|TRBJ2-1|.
CAWGDTASYNEQFF
TGTGCCTGGGGAGACACCGCCTCCTACAATGAGCAGTTCTTC
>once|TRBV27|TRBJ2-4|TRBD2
CASSLKLAGGLAKNIQYF
TGTGCCAGCAGTTTAAAACTAGCGGGAGGGCTAGCCAAAAACATTCAGTACTTC